This T cell receptor (beta chain) appears in the sequencing data of a study of T-cell reconstitution after alpha-beta-depleted transplantation in children. Molecular barcoding with unique molecular identifiers was used for the TCRbeta library. TCRdb re-called the PCR reads through MiXCR, storing one row per CDR3 protein. The repertoire holds roughly 300,000 distinct CDR3 sequences, with 10% as singletons. The receptor's source is a human donor who donated a stem cell graft to a child with acute lymphoblastic leukemia. The starting material was PBMCs from the stem cell graft donor, obtained from the stem cell graft.

The CDR3 here is CASGLAVTDTQYF. CDR3 sequence (DNA): TGTGCCAGCGGACTAGCGGTCACAGATACGCAGTATTTT. The chain combines TRBV7-2 with TRBJ2-3; TRBD2 aligns across 10 bases. V was pared by 8 bases and J by 2 bases, with 1 base of the junction left unmatched. The CDR3 is made up of 13 amino acids. Germline lookup yields CDR1 SGHTA and CDR2 FQGNSA.